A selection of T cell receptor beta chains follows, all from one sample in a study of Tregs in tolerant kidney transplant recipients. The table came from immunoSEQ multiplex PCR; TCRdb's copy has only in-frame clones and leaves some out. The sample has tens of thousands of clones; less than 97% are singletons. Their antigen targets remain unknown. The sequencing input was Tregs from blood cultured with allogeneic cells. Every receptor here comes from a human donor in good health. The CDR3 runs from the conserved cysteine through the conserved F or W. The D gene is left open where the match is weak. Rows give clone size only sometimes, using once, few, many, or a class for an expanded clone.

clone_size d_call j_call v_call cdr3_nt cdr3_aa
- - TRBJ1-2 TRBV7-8 TGTGCCAGCAGCTTAGAGCAGGGAAGTCACTATGGCTACACCTTC CASSLEQGSHYGYTF
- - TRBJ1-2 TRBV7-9 TGTGCCAGCAGCTTAGCCGGGACGAGGGCCTCCTATGGCTACACCTTC CASSLAGTRASYGYTF
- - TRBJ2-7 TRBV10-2 TGCGCCAGCACCCTTCACGGTGGTCCAGCTAGCGATTACGAGCAGTACTTC CASTLHGGPASDYEQYF
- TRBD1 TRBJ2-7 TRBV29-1 TGCAGCGTTGCAGCTTCCGGGACAGCCTACGAGCAGTACTTC CSVAASGTAYEQYF
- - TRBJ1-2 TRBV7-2 TGTGCCAGCAGCCATCGTCGTAGTGGCTACACCTTC CASSHRRSGYTF
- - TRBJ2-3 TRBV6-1 TGTGCCAGCAGTGATCGGGGGACCACAGATACGCAGTATTTT CASSDRGTTDTQYF
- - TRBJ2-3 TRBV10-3 TGTGCCATCACACCGGGGCAGGGCCAAGATACGCAGTATTTT CAITPGQGQDTQYF
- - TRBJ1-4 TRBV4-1 TGCGCCAGCAGCCAACAGCCGGACTTTCGGGGTGGAAAACTGTTTTTT CASSQQPDFRGGKLFF
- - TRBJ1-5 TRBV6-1 TGTGCCAGCAGTGAGGGATATAGCAATCAGCCCCAGCATTTT CASSEGYSNQPQHF
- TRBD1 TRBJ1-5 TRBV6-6 TGTGCCACTACAGGGGCGGGCAATCAGCCCCAGCATTTT CATTGAGNQPQHF
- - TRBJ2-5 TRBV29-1 TGCAGCGTTGTAGCAGGCCAAGAGACCCAGTACTTC CSVVAGQETQYF
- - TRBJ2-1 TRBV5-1 TGCGCCAGCACGTACCAACCCTCCTACAATGAGCAGTTCTTC CASTYQPSYNEQFF
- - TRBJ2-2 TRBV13 TGTGCCAGCAGCTTATCTAGACCGAACACCGGGGAGCTGTTTTTT CASSLSRPNTGELFF
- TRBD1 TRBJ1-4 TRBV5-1 TGCGCCACCAGAACAGGGGGATCGGCCGACGAAAAACTGTTTTTT CATRTGGSADEKLFF
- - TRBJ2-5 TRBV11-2 TGTGCCAGCAGCTTCGGGTACACAGAGACCCAGTACTTC CASSFGYTETQYF
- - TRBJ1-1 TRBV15 TGTGCCACCAGCAAGGGACACAGGAACACTGAAGCTTTCTTT CATSKGHRNTEAFF
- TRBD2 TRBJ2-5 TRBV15 TGTGCCACCAGCAGAGAGAGCGGGGGGTGGGAGACCCAGTACTTC CATSRESGGWETQYF
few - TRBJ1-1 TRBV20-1 TGCAGTGCTAGAGTTAACACTGAAGCTTTCTTT CSARVNTEAFF
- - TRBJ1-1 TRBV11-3 TGTGCCAGCAGCTTATCGGGGGGGGACACTGAAGCTTTCTTT CASSLSGGDTEAFF
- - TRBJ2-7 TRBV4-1 TGCGCCAGCAGCCAAGATCGGACACGGACTAACTACGAGCAGTACTTC CASSQDRTRTNYEQYF
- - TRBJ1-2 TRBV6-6 TGTGCCAGCAGTTACAGCCAGGGAGTGGATGGCTACACCTTC CASSYSQGVDGYTF
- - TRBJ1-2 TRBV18 TGTGCCAGCTCACCAGGACTTGGACAGAACTATGGCTACACCTTC CASSPGLGQNYGYTF
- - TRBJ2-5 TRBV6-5 TGTGCCAGCAGTTACTCCTGGACTCAAGAGACCCAGTACTTC CASSYSWTQETQYF
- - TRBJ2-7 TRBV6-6 TGTGCCAGCAGACAGGGAGGACCCTACGAGCAGTACTTC CASRQGGPYEQYF
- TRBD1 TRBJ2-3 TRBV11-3 TGTGCCAGCAGCGCTGGGACAGCCCGCACAGATACGCAGTATTTT CASSAGTARTDTQYF
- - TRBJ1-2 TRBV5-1 TGCGCCAGCAGCCAGCCGGGACGGGTGGAAGATGGCTACACCTTC CASSQPGRVEDGYTF
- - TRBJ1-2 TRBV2 TGTGCCAGCAGGGAAAGGCTCGTCGATGGCTACACCTTC CASRERLVDGYTF
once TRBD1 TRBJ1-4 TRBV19 TGTGCCAGTAGCCCAGACAGGGCTACTAATGAAAAACTGTTTTTT CASSPDRATNEKLFF
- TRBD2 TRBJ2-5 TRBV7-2 TGTGCCAGCAGCTACCAGGGACTAGCGGGGGTAGAGACCCAGTACTTC CASSYQGLAGVETQYF
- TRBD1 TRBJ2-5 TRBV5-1 TGCGCCAGCAGTTCCTATGGACAGGGCGGGGAGACCCAGTACTTC CASSSYGQGGETQYF
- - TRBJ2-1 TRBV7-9 TGTGCCAGCAGCCAAGCATACAATGAGCAGTTCTTC CASSQAYNEQFF
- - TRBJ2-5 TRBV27 TGTGCCAGCAGTTTACGCCAGGGGACTCAAGAGACCCAGTACTTC CASSLRQGTQETQYF
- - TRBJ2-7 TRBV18 TGTGCCAGCTCATCCCGGATGAGCTACGAGCAGTACTTC CASSSRMSYEQYF
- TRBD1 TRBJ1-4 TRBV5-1 TGCGCCAGCAGCCCCGGACAGGCGGACAATGAAAAACTGTTTTTT CASSPGQADNEKLFF
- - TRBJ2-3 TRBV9 TGTGCCAGCAGCGTGTGGTATCTCACAGATACGCAGTATTTT CASSVWYLTDTQYF
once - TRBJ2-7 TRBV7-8 TGTGCCAGCAGCCGCGACCGTGACGAGCAGTACTTC CASSRDRDEQYF
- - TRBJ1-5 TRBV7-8 TGTGCCAGCAGCTTCTTCGGATTCCATCAGCCCCAGCATTTT CASSFFGFHQPQHF
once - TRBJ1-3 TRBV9 TGTGCCAGCAGCGCTCACAGCTCTGGAAACACCATATATTTT CASSAHSSGNTIYF
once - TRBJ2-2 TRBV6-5 TGTGTCAGCTATAAGGGATACACCGGGGAGCTGTTTTTT CVSYKGYTGELFF
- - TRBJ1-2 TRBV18 TGTGCCAGCTCACCACAGGGTAGTGGCTACACCTTC CASSPQGSGYTF
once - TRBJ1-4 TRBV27 TGTGCCGCGTCGTCTGGGGTAAAACTGTTTTTT CAASSGVKLFF
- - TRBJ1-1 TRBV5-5 TGTGCCAGCAGCCCTGGGGGGGGCTTAGGTAGGACTGAAGCTTTCTTT CASSPGGGLGRTEAFF
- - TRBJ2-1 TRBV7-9 TGTGCCAGCAGCTTGGGACATGCTTCCTACAATGAGCAGTTCTTC CASSLGHASYNEQFF
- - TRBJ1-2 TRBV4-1 TGCGCCAGCAGCCAAGCGGTTACGGTCCGATACTATGGCTACACCTTC CASSQAVTVRYYGYTF
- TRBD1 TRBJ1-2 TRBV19 TGTGCCAGTAGTCGACAGGGGGACCGATTCTATGGCTACACCTTC CASSRQGDRFYGYTF
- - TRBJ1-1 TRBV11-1 TGTGCCAGCAGCTTATATTGGGGCAGGAACACTGAAGCTTTCTTT CASSLYWGRNTEAFF
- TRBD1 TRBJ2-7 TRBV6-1 TGTGCCAGCAAGAGGGGGCGATACGAGCAGTACTTC CASKRGRYEQYF
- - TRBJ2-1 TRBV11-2 TGTGCCAGCAGCCCAGATTACAATGAGCAGTTCTTC CASSPDYNEQFF
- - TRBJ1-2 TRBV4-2 TGTGCCAGCAGCCAAAACGGCCGGGGGTTGCAAAGCTATGACTACACCTTC CASSQNGRGLQSYDYTF
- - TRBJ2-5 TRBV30 TGTGCCTGGAGTGTATGGGCAAATTCGTACCAAGAGACCCAGTACTTC CAWSVWANSYQETQYF
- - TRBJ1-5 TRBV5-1 TGCGCCAGCAGCTTGTTGGGCAGGGTCCGGGTTAGGAATCAGCCCCAGCATTTT CASSLLGRVRVRNQPQHF
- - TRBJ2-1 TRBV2 TGTGCCAGCAGTGGTGGGGTCACCCGCTCCTACAATGAGCAGTTCTTC CASSGGVTRSYNEQFF
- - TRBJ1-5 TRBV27 TGTGCCAGCAGTTTCCGTCCTTGGACAAATCGCAATCAGCCCCAGCATTTT CASSFRPWTNRNQPQHF